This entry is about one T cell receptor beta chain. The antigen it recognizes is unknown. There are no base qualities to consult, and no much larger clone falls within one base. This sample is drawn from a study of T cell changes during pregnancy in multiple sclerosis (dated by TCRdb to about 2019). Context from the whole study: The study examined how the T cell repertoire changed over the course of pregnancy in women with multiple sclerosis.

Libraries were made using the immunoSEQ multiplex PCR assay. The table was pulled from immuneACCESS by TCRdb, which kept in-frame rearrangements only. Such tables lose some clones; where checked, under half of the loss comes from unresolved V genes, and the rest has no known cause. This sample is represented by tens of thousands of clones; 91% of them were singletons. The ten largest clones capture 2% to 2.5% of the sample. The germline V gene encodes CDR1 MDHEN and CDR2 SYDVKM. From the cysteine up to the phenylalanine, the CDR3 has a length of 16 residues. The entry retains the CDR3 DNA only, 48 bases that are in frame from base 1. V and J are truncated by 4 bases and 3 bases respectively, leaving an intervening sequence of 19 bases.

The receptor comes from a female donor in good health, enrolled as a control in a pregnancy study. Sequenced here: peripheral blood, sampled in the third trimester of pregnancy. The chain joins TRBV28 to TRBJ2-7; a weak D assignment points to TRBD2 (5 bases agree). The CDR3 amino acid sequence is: CASSSTWEGGFYEQYF. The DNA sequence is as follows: TGTGCCAGCAGTTCAACCTGGGAAGGAGGCTTCTACGAGCAGTACTTC.